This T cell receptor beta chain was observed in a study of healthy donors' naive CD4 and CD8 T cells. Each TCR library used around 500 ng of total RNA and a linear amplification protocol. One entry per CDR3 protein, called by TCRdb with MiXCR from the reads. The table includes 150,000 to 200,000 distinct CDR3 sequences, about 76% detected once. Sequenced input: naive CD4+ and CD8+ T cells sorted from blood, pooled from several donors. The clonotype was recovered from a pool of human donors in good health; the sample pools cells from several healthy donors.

The CDR3 loop is CASSQGQGLQETQYF. The CDR3 nucleotides read TGTGCCAGCAGCCAAGGACAGGGACTCCAAGAGACCCAGTACTTC. This chain connects TRBV5-4 to TRBJ2-5, with 8 bases that match TRBD1. The CDR3 consists of 15 residues. Trimming took 4 bases from V and 1 from J; bases not matched to a gene: 6. CDR1 SGHNT and CDR2 YYREEE come from the germline V gene (reference sequence). Together with reference TRBV5-4 and TRBJ2-5, the CDR3 gives the full variable domain: ETGVTQSPTHLIKTRGQQVTLRCSSQSGHNTVSWYQQALGQGPQFIFQYYREEENGRGNFPPRFSGLQFPNYSSELNVNALELDDSALYLCASSQGQGLQETQYFGPGTRLLVL.